The clone carrying this T cell receptor (beta chain) was found a few times. Antigen: not known. This specimen comes from a study of T cell responses to AZD1222 COVID-19 vaccine. The study, taken as a whole, reports: Researchers took repertoire samples only after the peak T cell response had come. The sample set comprised mostly white British donors with more females, and clonal diversity was possibly underestimated. Spike-specific TCR repertoires showed rising breadth and depth after two AZD1222 doses.

The V gene lost 2 bases and the J gene lost 3 bases, with 4 bases spanning the gap. Germline V CDR1 and CDR2: MRHNA, SNTAGT. The CDR3 contains 13 residues. Measured with immunoSEQ multiplex PCR; TCRdb has only the in-frame clones, and not every one. The sample lists about 150,000 clones; about 93% were seen once. The receptor was derived from an adult who received the AZD1222 COVID-19 vaccine. The input for sequencing was peripheral blood, taken 28 days after the second AZD1222 dose. The chain combines TRBV6-4 with TRBJ2-2; D ambiguous. CDR3 sequence reads: CASSDTDTGELFF. The CDR3 DNA reads as TGTGCCAGCAGTGACACAGACACCGGGGAGCTGTTTTTT.